One sample yielded the 8 T cell receptor beta chains listed below, sequenced in a study of blood T cell repertoires in COVID-19. TCRdb's copy holds only in-frame clones and misses some; the assay was immunoSEQ multiplex PCR. The sample lists about 73,000 clones; roughly 80% were seen once. Material: peripheral blood. These receptor sequences come from a man in his 60s with acute or convalescent COVID-19.

The chain is built from TRBV4-2 and TRBJ2-2; TRBD2 matches 9 bases. The ends lost 0 bases at V and 4 bases at J; junction bases unmatched: 6. This CDR3 spans 17 amino acids. The V gene's germline CDR1 is LGHNA and CDR2 YNFKEQ. In DNA, the CDR3 is TGTGCCAGCAGCCAAGATCTGGAGCGGGGGGCCACCGGGGAGCTGTTTTTT. Amino acid sequence: CASSQDLERGATGELFF.

V usage is TRBV27 and J usage is TRBJ1-1; 10 bases map to TRBD1. CDR1 is MNHEY, CDR2 SMNVEV, per germline (reference sequence). This CDR3 contains 13 residues. Unmatched junction bases numbered 2, after V lost 4 bases and J lost 6 bases. CDR3 coding DNA: TGTGCCAGCAGTTGGACAGGGGGGGCTGAAGCTTTCTTT. It codes for CASSWTGGAEAFF.

This chain connects TRBV9 to TRBJ2-1; D may be TRBD2 (5 bases). The CDR3 is 18 amino acids. V lost 0 bases and J lost 0, with 16 bases in between. The germline V gene encodes CDR1 SGDLS and CDR2 YYNGEE. CDR3 coding DNA: TGTGCCAGCAGCGTAGAGCAGGACTGGCGACCCTCCTACAATGAGCAGTTCTTC. Translated: CASSVEQDWRPSYNEQFF.

V is TRBV3-1 (or the pseudogene TRBV3-2) and J is TRBJ2-3; D gene unclear. The germline V gene has CDR1 LGHDT and CDR2 YNNKEL (reference sequence). The CDR3 covers 14 residues. With 0 bases removed from V and 1 base from J, the gap between germline ends came to 5 bases. CDR3 region: CASSQDTGTDTQYF. CDR3 DNA: TGTGCCAGCAGCCAAGATACGGGCACAGATACGCAGTATTTT.

The chain joins TRBV5-6 to TRBJ1-5; a weak D match, TRBD1 (5 bases). Germline assignment: CDR1 SGHDT and CDR2 YYEEEE. The CDR3 has 12 amino acids. Deletions cut 4 bases from V and 7 bases from J, with 9 bases between. CDR3 protein: CASSIRAQPQHF. CDR3 coding DNA: TGTGCCAGCAGCATCAGGGCGCAGCCCCAGCATTTT.

V is TRBV5-6 and J is TRBJ2-7; 9 bases line up with TRBD1. Germline V gives CDR1 SGHDT, CDR2 YYEEEE. The junction had 8 bases not matched to a gene; V was cut back by 10 bases and J by 3 bases. The CDR3 sequence is 13 residues long. CDR3 amino acids: CASRDRAGYEQYF. The CDR3 bases are TGTGCCTCCCGGGACAGGGCTGGCTACGAGCAGTACTTC.

The chain is built from TRBV6-1 and TRBJ2-7; a weak D match, TRBD2 (5 bases). The CDR3 length is 14 residues. The germline V gene encodes CDR1 MNHNS and CDR2 SASEGT. Trimming pared 0 bases from V and 2 bases from J, leaving 8 bases between. CDR3 DNA sequence: TGTGCCAGCAGTGAAGCGCCCGGGACCTACGAGCAGTACTTC. This encodes CASSEAPGTYEQYF.

The rearrangement uses TRBV7-9 and TRBJ2-3; 7 positions match TRBD1. V lost 5 bases, J lost 4 bases, and 12 bases stayed unmatched. The CDR3 contains 16 residues. Germline CDR1 SEHNR, CDR2 FQNEAQ (reference sequence). The chain's CDR3 is CASSTWTGGQADTQYF. The CDR3, as DNA: TGTGCCAGCAGCACCTGGACAGGAGGCCAGGCAGATACGCAGTATTTT.